This passage covers 32 T cell receptor beta chains from one sample sequenced in a study of cytomegalovirus exposure and HLA in healthy donors. Vbeta (60) and Jbeta (13) primers were used in the PCR. The data were produced by immunoSEQ multiplex PCR, yet TCRdb's version contains in-frame clones alone and is incomplete. The sample spans around 210,000 clones; the ten largest clones claim roughly 0.98%. The sample comprised PBMCs. The source is a woman between 25 and 40 years old in good health and CMV-seropositive.

CDR3 amino acids: CAISLDPGELFF. The CDR3 nucleotides read TGTGCCATCAGTCTAGACCCCGGGGAGCTGTTTTTT. This chain connects TRBV10-3 to TRBJ2-2, with D unclear. In germline, CDR1 is ENHRY, CDR2 SYGVKD. Trimming cost V 5 bases and J 6 bases, with 7 bases left between them. CDR3 length: 12 amino acids.

The chain is built from TRBV5-1 and TRBJ1-5; 8 bases are shared with TRBD1. Germline trimming cut 0 bases from V and 6 bases from J; bases unmatched to any gene: 11. Germline CDR1 SGHRS, CDR2 YFSETQ. There are 17 residues in the CDR3. The CDR3 coding sequence is TGCGCCAGCAGCTTGGGGTCAGGGGGCGGGCTGGGTCAGCCCCAGCATTTT. Translating it yields CASSLGSGGGLGQPQHF.

The chain is built from TRBV5-5 and TRBJ1-4; D call uncertain. There are 15 residues in the CDR3. Between the trimmed V and J ends, which lost 5 bases and 0 bases, there was a span of 11 bases. From germline, CDR1 is SGHKS and CDR2 YYEKEE (reference sequence). DNA for the CDR3: TGTGCCAGCAGATACCGCAGTTCAACTAATGAAAAACTGTTTTTT. The encoded protein is CASRYRSSTNEKLFF.

The V gene is TRBV5-4, the J gene TRBJ2-7; maybe TRBD2 (6 bases). V was shortened by 2 bases and J by 2 bases, with 11 bases between the two germline ends. Germline CDR1 is SGHNT and CDR2 is YYREEE (reference sequence). The CDR3 length is 14 residues. The CDR3 DNA follows: TGTGCCAGCAGCTTTTCGGGGGTCCCCTACGAGCAGTACTTC. This sequence encodes CASSFSGVPYEQYF.

V gene TRBV4-1 combines with J gene TRBJ2-1, with a possible D match to TRBD2 (5 bases). The CDR3 extends over 15 amino acids. Germline V gene data show CDR1 as MGHRA and CDR2 as YSYEKL. V was cut by 4 bases and J by 6 bases, with 16 bases left in between. DNA of the CDR3: TGCGCCAGCAGCCCGTCGAGTCCGGCGGGCAATGAGCAGTTCTTC. Its translation: CASSPSSPAGNEQFF.

The chain carries TRBV12-5 and TRBJ1-2; 7 bases line up with TRBD1. Germline CDR1 reads LGHNT; CDR2 reads FRNRAP. The CDR3 has 15 residues. After removal of 2 bases from V and 7 bases from J, the junction contained 10 bases not matched to a gene. CDR3 sequence: CASGLPGQELSGYTF. The CDR3 DNA is TGTGCTAGTGGTTTGCCAGGACAGGAATTGAGTGGCTACACCTTC.

The V and J genes are TRBV7-6 and TRBJ1-1; 9 positions agree with TRBD1. Trimming took 1 base from V and 12 from J; bases not matched to a gene: 6. Germline assignment: CDR1 SGHVS and CDR2 FNYEAQ. CDR3 length equals 13 residues. The CDR3, as DNA: TGTGCCAGCAGCTTAGACCGGGACAGGGTTTCTTTCTTT. Its protein is CASSLDRDRVSFF.

This rearrangement joins TRBV4-1 to TRBJ2-1; 12 bases match TRBD2. V was pared by 6 bases and J by 8 bases, with 11 bases of the junction left unmatched. Per the germline V gene, CDR1 is MGHRA and CDR2 is YSYEKL. This CDR3 is built from 16 residues. The CDR3 reads CASRHSGTSGSYEQFF. In nucleotides, the CDR3 is TGCGCCAGCAGACATTCCGGGACTAGCGGGTCATATGAGCAGTTCTTC.

The chain employs TRBV5-1 and TRBJ1-2, with D perhaps matching TRBD1 (6 bases). Germline V lookup: CDR1 SGHRS, CDR2 YFSETQ. With 3 bases removed from V and 0 bases from J, the gap between germline ends came to 12 bases. This CDR3 comprises 15 residues. The CDR3 region has the DNA TGCGCCAGCAGCTCCTACGGACAGACTAACTATGGCTACACCTTC. Amino acids: CASSSYGQTNYGYTF.

Points on this clone: At the DNA level, this CDR3 is encoded by other sequences in the same sample as well. The rearrangement joins TRBV6-5 to TRBJ1-1; D perhaps matches TRBD1 (6 bases). The CDR3 runs to 13 residues. V lost 5 bases and J 0 bases, leaving 7 bases between the germline ends. The germline CDR1 and CDR2 sequences are MNHEY and SVGAGI. The DNA for the CDR3 is TGTGCCAGCAGTCGGACAGTGAACACTGAAGCTTTCTTT. As protein: CASSRTVNTEAFF.

V and J are TRBV9 and TRBJ2-1, with TRBD2 matching 9 bases. CDR3 size: 15 residues. The V segment lost 0 bases and the J segment 4 bases; nucleotides outside the gene matches: 2. The germline V gene encodes CDR1 SGDLS and CDR2 YYNGEE. The CDR3 region has the DNA TGTGCCAGCAGCGTAGTTCTAGCGGGGTACAATGAGCAGTTCTTC. Translating it yields CASSVVLAGYNEQFF.

The chain employs TRBV11-2 and TRBJ2-5; 14 bases fit TRBD2. V was pared by 0 bases and J by 4 bases, with 4 bases of the junction left unmatched. CDR3 length: 17 residues. Germline V gene data show CDR1 as SGHAT and CDR2 as FQNNGV. CDR3 nucleotides: TGTGCCAGCAGCTTAGATTTGGGACTAGCGGGAGTAGAGACCCAGTACTTC. Translation gives CASSLDLGLAGVETQYF.

The V gene is TRBV4-3, the J gene TRBJ1-5; D not resolved. The germline CDR1 and CDR2 sequences are LGHNA and YSLEER. Trimming cost V 0 bases and J 1 base, with 7 bases left between them. There are 15 residues in the CDR3. CDR3: CASSQDSRSNQPQHF. In DNA form, the CDR3 reads TGCGCCAGCAGCCAAGACTCGCGGAGCAATCAGCCCCAGCATTTT.

The chain uses TRBV19 and TRBJ1-1, with TRBD1 matching 7 bases. The CDR3 sequence is 16 residues long. Germline trimming cut 2 bases from V and 2 bases from J; bases unmatched to any gene: 8. Germline V lookup: CDR1 LNHDA, CDR2 SQIVND (reference sequence). In nucleotides, the CDR3 is TGTGCCAGTAGTATAAGGCAGGGGGGTGGAAACACTGAAGCTTTCTTT. Residues: CASSIRQGGGNTEAFF. Full variable domain (outside the CDR3, taken from reference TRBV19 and TRBJ1-1): DGGITQSPKYLFRKEGQNVTLSCEQNLNHDAMYWYRQDPGQGLRLIYYSQIVNDFQKGDIAEGYSVSREKKESFPLTVTSAQKNPTAFYLCASSIRQGGGNTEAFFGQGTRLTVV.

The chain is built from TRBV6-1 and TRBJ2-7; TRBD2 is a possible D gene (5 bases). V was clipped by 4 bases and J by 0 bases, with 16 bases between them. The CDR3 contains 16 residues. CDR1 and CDR2 (germline): MNHNS, SASEGT. CDR3: CASSGRVLLVSYEQYF. CDR3 DNA: TGTGCCAGCAGTGGGCGGGTCTTACTGGTCTCCTACGAGCAGTACTTC.

The V call is TRBV11-2, the J call TRBJ1-5; D is ambiguous. The germline V and J ends were trimmed by 1 base and 3 bases, with 10 bases remaining between them. The CDR3 runs 15 residues. CDR1 is SGHAT, CDR2 FQNNGV, per germline. The CDR3 sequence: CASSLAGLHNQPQHF. In DNA, the CDR3 is TGTGCCAGCAGCTTAGCGGGTCTACACAATCAGCCCCAGCATTTT.

The chain combines TRBV5-4 with TRBJ2-2; maybe TRBD1 (5 bases). CDR3 length: 13 residues. From germline, CDR1 is SGHNT and CDR2 YYREEE (reference sequence). Trimming removed 3 bases from V and 7 bases from J, with 10 bases in between. The CDR3 DNA is TGTGCCAGCAGCTCACAAGGGGTCGGGGAGCTGTTTTTT. It yields the protein CASSSQGVGELFF.

V is TRBV6-6 and J is TRBJ1-5; D perhaps matches TRBD1 (5 bases). V lost 6 bases, J lost 3 bases, and 9 bases lay in between. This CDR3 is 13 amino acids long. CDR1 is MNHNY and CDR2 is SVGAGI in the germline V gene (reference sequence). CDR3: CASRQGNNQPQHF. The CDR3, as DNA: TGTGCCAGCAGGCAGGGCAACAATCAGCCCCAGCATTTT.

The genes are TRBV2 and TRBJ1-1; a weak D match, TRBD1 (5 bases). This CDR3 comprises 15 residues. The ends were cut back, 9 bases at V and 2 bases at J, with 19 bases in the middle. Germline CDR1 reads SNHLY; CDR2 reads FYNNEI. The DNA for the CDR3 is TGTGCCAGTTCTGAGGGGATGGGACTAAACACTGAAGCTTTCTTT. Translating it yields CASSEGMGLNTEAFF.

The chain links TRBV18 to TRBJ2-7; D is possibly TRBD1 (6 bases). The CDR3 covers 16 residues. V was shortened by 2 bases and J by 0 bases, with 14 bases between the two germline ends. The germline gives CDR1 KGHSH, CDR2 LQKENI. In DNA, the CDR3 is TGTGCCAGCTCACCAAAAGACAGGAGCCCCTCCTACGAGCAGTACTTC. Amino acid sequence: CASSPKDRSPSYEQYF.

The gene calls are TRBV6-5 and TRBJ1-1; tentative D call: TRBD1 (5 bases). The CDR3 totals 12 residues. V was shortened by 2 bases and J by 7 bases, with 8 bases between the two germline ends. Germline V lookup: CDR1 MNHEY, CDR2 SVGAGI. The CDR3 region is CASSYGRGEAFF. The CDR3 nucleotides are TGTGCCAGCAGTTACGGGAGGGGTGAAGCTTTCTTT.

The chain links TRBV7-9 to TRBJ1-6, with D possibly matching TRBD1 (6 bases). Germline V gene lookup returns CDR1 SEHNR and CDR2 FQNEAQ (reference sequence). This CDR3 is 14 amino acids long. The V end was cut by 5 bases, the J end by 2 bases, with 7 bases between. The CDR3 loop is CASSGQPYNSPLHF. The DNA of the CDR3 is TGTGCCAGCAGCGGACAGCCCTATAATTCACCCCTCCACTTT. Based on the CDR3 plus reference TRBV7-9 and TRBJ1-6, the full variable domain is DTGVSQNPRHKITKRGQNVTFRCDPISEHNRLYWYRQTLGQGPEFLTYFQNEAQLEKSRLLSDRFSAERPKGSFSTLEIQRTEQGDSAMYLCASSGQPYNSPLHFGNGTRLTVT.

The rearrangement joins TRBV6-5 to TRBJ1-2; 7 nucleotides line up with TRBD1. The length of the CDR3 is 16 residues. V was clipped by 0 bases and J by 8 bases; unmatched bases: 12. In germline, CDR1 is MNHEY, CDR2 SVGAGI. The CDR3 sequence: CASSYSIQGTRKGYTF. CDR3 sequence (DNA): TGTGCCAGCAGTTACTCTATACAGGGGACACGAAAAGGCTACACCTTC.

The V gene is TRBV7-8, the J gene TRBJ2-7; D perhaps matches TRBD1 (5 bases). Trimming cost V 2 bases and J 5 bases, with 13 bases left between them. The CDR3 totals 14 residues. The germline V gene has CDR1 SGHVS and CDR2 FQNEAQ. As DNA, the CDR3 is TGTGCCAGCAGCTTAATTCAGGGTGGCGACGAGCAGTACTTC. This gives the protein CASSLIQGGDEQYF.

The chain links TRBV7-2 to TRBJ2-1; 7 bases fit TRBD2. The CDR3 totals 16 residues. The germline V gene has CDR1 SGHTA and CDR2 FQGNSA. J lost 7 bases, V lost 6 bases, and 15 bases had no gene match. As DNA, the CDR3 is TGTGCCAGCAGTTGGAGCATAGGTGGGAGGGATAATGAGCAGTTCTTC. Translating it yields CASSWSIGGRDNEQFF.

This chain links TRBV6-5 with TRBJ1-5; D gene uncertain. The CDR3 runs 15 residues. Per the germline V gene, CDR1 is MNHEY and CDR2 is SVGAGI. V shed 0 bases and J shed 0 bases, with 6 bases lying between them. In DNA, the CDR3 is TGTGCCAGCAGTTACTCCGGGTTTAGCAATCAGCCCCAGCATTTT. It translates to CASSYSGFSNQPQHF.

The V gene is TRBV6-1, the J gene TRBJ1-4; 7 bases map to TRBD1. The CDR3 has 14 residues. CDR1 is MNHNS and CDR2 is SASEGT in the germline V gene. J gave up 8 bases and V 6 bases, and 9 bases lay outside the gene matches. Here the CDR3 reads CASRRTGGLEKLFF. In DNA, the CDR3 is TGTGCCAGCAGGCGGACAGGCGGCTTAGAAAAACTGTTTTTT.

The chain is built from TRBV7-7 and TRBJ2-1; D might be TRBD2 (5 bases). Trimming removed 5 bases at V and 3 bases at J, with 8 bases between. This CDR3 comprises 13 residues. The V gene's germline CDR1 is SSHAT and CDR2 FNYEAQ (reference sequence). In DNA form, the CDR3 reads TGTGCCAGCAGCCGAAGCGGCTACAATGAGCAGTTCTTC. Amino acid sequence: CASSRSGYNEQFF.

The rearrangement uses TRBV6-1 and TRBJ2-2; no firm D call. From germline, CDR1 is MNHNS and CDR2 SASEGT. The CDR3 loop spans 13 amino acids. The CDR3 DNA follows: TGTGCATCTGCTGCGCCGAACACCGGGGAGCTGTTTTTT. Translated: CASAAPNTGELFF.

The V call is TRBV25-1, the J call TRBJ1-5; 9 bases match TRBD1. The germline V gene has CDR1 MGHDK and CDR2 SYGVNS. The junction had 4 bases not matched to a gene; V was cut back by 1 base and J by 3 bases. The CDR3 spans 16 residues. The CDR3 coding sequence is TGTGCCAGCAGTGAATCGGGACAGGGCAACAATCAGCCCCAGCATTTT. This codes for CASSESGQGNNQPQHF.

The V gene is TRBV5-4, the J gene TRBJ2-3; TRBD2 matches 11 bases. Germline CDR1 and CDR2: SGHNT and YYREEE (reference sequence). This CDR3 region has 15 residues. The V and J ends lost 0 bases and 5 bases, in that order; junction bases with no gene match: 2. The CDR3 coding sequence is TGTGCCAGCAGCTTGGTACTAGCGGGAGAAGATACGCAGTATTTT. Its protein is CASSLVLAGEDTQYF.

This chain links TRBV7-9 with TRBJ2-5; D call uncertain. Germline values: CDR1 SEHNR, CDR2 FQNEAQ (reference sequence). Trimming removed 5 bases from V and 4 bases from J, with 14 bases in between. The CDR3 has 14 residues. CDR3 residues: CASSANRPGETQYF. Written as DNA, the CDR3 is TGTGCCAGCAGCGCCAATCGGCCGGGAGAGACCCAGTACTTC.